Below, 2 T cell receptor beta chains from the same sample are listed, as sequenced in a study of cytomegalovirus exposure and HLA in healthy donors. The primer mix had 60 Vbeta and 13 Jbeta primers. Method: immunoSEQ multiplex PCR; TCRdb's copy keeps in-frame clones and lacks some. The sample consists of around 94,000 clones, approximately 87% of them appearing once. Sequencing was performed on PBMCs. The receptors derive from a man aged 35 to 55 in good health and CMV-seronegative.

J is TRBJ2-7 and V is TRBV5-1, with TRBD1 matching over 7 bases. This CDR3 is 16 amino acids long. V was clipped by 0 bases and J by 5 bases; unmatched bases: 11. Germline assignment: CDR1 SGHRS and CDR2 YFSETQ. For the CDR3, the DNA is TGCGCCAGCAGCTTGGGCTTGACAGGGTACTTCCACGAGCAGTACTTC. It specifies CASSLGLTGYFHEQYF.

As DNA, the CDR3 is TGTGCCAGTAGTTCCACAGGGGGCGCGTACACTTTCTTT. Protein product: CASSSTGGAYTFF. The chain combines TRBV19 with TRBJ1-1; 9 bases fit TRBD1. Trimming cost V 5 bases and J 12 bases; bases outside gene matches: 10. The V gene's germline CDR1 is LNHDA and CDR2 SQIVND (reference sequence). CDR3 length: 13 amino acids.